This T cell receptor (beta chain) is drawn from a study of blood T cells in healthy people across ages. Turning to the study itself: About one barcoded TCR beta cDNA was captured per two T cells.

Germline V gene sequence: CDR1 ENHRY, CDR2 SYGVKD. This CDR3 comprises 16 residues. V gave up 0 bases and J gave up 3 bases, with 12 bases separating them. Regarding the study as a whole: Naive and antigen-experienced cells could not be conclusively compared, given unsorted PBMCs. The unknown donor CMV status may have confounded expanded clonotype changes.

Through a sample-barcoded 5' primer and a J-beta primer mix, a second PCR was run for roughly 7 to 12 cycles. TCRdb recomputed calls from the 5' RACE reads with MiXCR, one row per CDR3 protein. The data hold around 990,000 distinct CDR3 sequences, with less than 45% observed a single time. On this clonotype: Its antigen is currently unknown.

Caucasian, healthy and from Russia, the donors were aged between about 6 and 90. V and J are TRBV10-3 and TRBJ2-4; tentatively, D is TRBD2 (6 bases). Sequenced: blood. The TCR sequence derives from a man between 18 and 35 years old in good health. The CDR3 nucleotides are TGTGCCATCAGTGAGTCGGAGGGGTTGGTCAAAAACATTCAGTACTTC. Residues: CAISESEGLVKNIQYF.